The clone carrying this T cell receptor (beta chain) was seen once. This table comes from immunoSEQ multiplex PCR, and its TCRdb copy is limited to in-frame clones, with some not included. The data show 250,000 or so clones, roughly 87% seen once. This specimen comes from a study of cytomegalovirus exposure and HLA in healthy donors. The V gene's germline CDR1 is SGHRS and CDR2 YFSETQ. This CDR3 region has 13 residues. The J segment lost 5 bases and the V segment lost 2 bases, leaving 3 bases of the junction unmatched. This chain joins TRBV5-1 and TRBJ2-7; 8 positions agree with TRBD1. The specimen was PBMCs. The origin of this receptor is a man aged 18 to 35 in good health and CMV-seropositive. The DNA for the CDR3 is TGCGCCAGCAGCTTTGGACAGGGACACGAGCAGTACTTC. Its translation: CASSFGQGHEQYF.